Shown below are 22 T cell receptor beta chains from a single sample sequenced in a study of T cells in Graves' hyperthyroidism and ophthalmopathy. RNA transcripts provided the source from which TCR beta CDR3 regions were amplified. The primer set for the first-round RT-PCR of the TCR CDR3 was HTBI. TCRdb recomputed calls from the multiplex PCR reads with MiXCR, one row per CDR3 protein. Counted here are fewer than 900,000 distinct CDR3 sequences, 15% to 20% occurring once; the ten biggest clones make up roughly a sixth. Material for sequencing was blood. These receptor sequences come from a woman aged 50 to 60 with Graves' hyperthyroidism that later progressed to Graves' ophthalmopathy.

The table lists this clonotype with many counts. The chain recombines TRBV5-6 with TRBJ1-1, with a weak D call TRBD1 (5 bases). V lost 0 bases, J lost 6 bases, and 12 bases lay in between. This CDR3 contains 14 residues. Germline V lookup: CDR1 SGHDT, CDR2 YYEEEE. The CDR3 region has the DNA TGTGCCAGCAGCTTGGTTTCAGGGCTCCCTGAAGCTTTCTTT. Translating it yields CASSLVSGLPEAFF.

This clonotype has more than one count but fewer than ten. CDR3 sequence (DNA): TGTGCCAGTTACCCCGGGAGAATGGGTACTGAAGCTTTCTTT. Its translation is CASYPGRMGTEAFF. The chain has TRBV19 and TRBJ1-1; D not certain. V lost 8 bases to trimming and J lost 5 bases, with 18 bases between them. Germline CDR1 is LNHDA and CDR2 is SQIVND (reference sequence). CDR3 length: 14 amino acids.

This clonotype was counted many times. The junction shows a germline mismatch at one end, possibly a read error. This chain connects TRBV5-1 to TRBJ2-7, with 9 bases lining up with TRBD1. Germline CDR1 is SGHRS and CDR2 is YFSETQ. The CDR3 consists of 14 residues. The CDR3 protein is CASSLRTGDYEQYF. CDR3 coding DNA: TGTGCCAGCAGTTTGCGGACAGGGGATTACGAGCAGTACTTC.

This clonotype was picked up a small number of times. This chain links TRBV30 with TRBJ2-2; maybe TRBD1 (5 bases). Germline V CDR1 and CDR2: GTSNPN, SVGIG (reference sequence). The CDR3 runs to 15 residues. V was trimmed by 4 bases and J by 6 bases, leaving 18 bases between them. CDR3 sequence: CAWKTYSRASGELFF. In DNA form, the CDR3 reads TGTGCCTGGAAGACGTACTCCAGGGCGTCCGGGGAGCTGTTTTTT.

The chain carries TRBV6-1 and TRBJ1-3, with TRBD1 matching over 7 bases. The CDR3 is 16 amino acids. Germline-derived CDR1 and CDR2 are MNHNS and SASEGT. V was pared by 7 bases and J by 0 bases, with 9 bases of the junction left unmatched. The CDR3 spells CASTNRGANSGNTIYF. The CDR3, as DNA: TGTGCCAGCACAAACAGGGGAGCGAACTCTGGAAACACCATATATTTT.

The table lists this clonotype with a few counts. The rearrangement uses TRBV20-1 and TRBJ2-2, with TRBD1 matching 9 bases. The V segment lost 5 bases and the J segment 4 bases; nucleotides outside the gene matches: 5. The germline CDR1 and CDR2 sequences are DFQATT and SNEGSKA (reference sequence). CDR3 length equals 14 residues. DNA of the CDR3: TGCAGTGCTCATAGACAGGGGGGCACCGGGGAGCTGTTTTTT. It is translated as CSAHRQGGTGELFF.

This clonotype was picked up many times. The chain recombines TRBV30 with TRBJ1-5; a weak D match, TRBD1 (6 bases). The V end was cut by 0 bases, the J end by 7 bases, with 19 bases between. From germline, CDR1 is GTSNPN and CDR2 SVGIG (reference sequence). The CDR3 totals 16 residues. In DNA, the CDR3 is TGTGCCTGGAGTGTAACGGGAACAGGGCAATGGCAGCCCCAGCATTTT. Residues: CAWSVTGTGQWQPQHF.

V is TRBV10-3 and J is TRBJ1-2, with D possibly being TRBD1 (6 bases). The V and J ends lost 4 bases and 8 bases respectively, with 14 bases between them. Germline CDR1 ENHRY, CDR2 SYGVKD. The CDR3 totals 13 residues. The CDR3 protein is CAISALGGLGYTF. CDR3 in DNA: TGTGCCATCAGTGCCCTCGGGGGGCTAGGCTACACCTTC.

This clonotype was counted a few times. CDR3 nucleotides: TGTGCCAGTAGTAAAGGGGCAGGGAGGTCTGGAAACACCATATATTTT. Encoded protein: CASSKGAGRSGNTIYF. This sequence joins TRBV19 and TRBJ1-3; a weak D match, TRBD1 (5 bases). Germline V gene sequence: CDR1 LNHDA, CDR2 SQIVND (reference sequence). V was clipped by 4 bases and J by 1 base, with 14 bases between them. The CDR3 contains 16 residues.

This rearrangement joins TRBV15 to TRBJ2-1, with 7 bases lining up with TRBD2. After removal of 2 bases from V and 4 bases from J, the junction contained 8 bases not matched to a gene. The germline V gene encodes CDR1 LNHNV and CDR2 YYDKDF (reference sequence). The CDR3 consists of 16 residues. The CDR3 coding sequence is TGTGCCACCAGCAGATCCCCCCTAGCGGCGTACAATGAGCAGTTCTTC. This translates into CATSRSPLAAYNEQFF.

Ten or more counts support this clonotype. The CDR3 sequence is CAWSVQDYEQYF. CDR3 nucleotide sequence: TGTGCCTGGAGTGTTCAGGACTACGAGCAGTACTTC. The rearrangement joins TRBV30 to TRBJ2-7; D gene unclear. The CDR3 loop spans 12 amino acids. V was clipped by 0 bases and J by 3 bases, with 6 bases between them. Germline CDR1 GTSNPN, CDR2 SVGIG (reference sequence).

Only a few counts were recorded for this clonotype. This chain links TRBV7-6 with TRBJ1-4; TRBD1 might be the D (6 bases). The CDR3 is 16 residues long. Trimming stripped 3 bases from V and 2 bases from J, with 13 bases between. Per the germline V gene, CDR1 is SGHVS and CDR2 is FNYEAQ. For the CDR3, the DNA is TGTGCCAGCAGCTTGGAGGGGGTTCGTACTAATGAAAAACTGTTTTTT. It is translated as CASSLEGVRTNEKLFF.

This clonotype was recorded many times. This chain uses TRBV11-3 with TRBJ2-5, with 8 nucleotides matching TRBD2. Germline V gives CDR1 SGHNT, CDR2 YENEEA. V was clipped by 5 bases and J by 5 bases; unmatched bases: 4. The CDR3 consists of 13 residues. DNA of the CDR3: TGTGCCAGCAGCAAGACTAGCGAGGAGACCCAGTACTTC. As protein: CASSKTSEETQYF. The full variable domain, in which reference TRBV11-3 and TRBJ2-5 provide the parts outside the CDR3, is EAGVVQSPRYKIIEKKQPVAFWCNPISGHNTLYWYLQNLGQGPELLIRYENEEAVDDSQLPKDRFSAERLKGVDSTLKIQPAELGDSAVYLCASSKTSEETQYFGPGTRLLVL.

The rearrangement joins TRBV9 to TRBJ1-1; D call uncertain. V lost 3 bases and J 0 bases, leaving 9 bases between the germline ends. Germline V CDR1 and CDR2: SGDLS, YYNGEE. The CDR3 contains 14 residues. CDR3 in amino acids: CASSATLMNTEAFF. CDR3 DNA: TGTGCCAGCAGCGCGACTCTCATGAACACTGAAGCTTTCTTT.

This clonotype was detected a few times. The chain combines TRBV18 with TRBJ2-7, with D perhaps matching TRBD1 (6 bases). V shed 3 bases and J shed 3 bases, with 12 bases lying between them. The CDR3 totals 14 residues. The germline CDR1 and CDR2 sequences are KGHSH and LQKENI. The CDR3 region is CASSPTGLLYEQYF. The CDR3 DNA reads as TGTGCCAGCTCACCGACAGGCCTTCTCTACGAGCAGTACTTC.

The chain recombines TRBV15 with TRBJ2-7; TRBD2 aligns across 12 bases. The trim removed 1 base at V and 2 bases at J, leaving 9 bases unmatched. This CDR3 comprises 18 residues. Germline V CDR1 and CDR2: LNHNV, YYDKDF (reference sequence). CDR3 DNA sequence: TGTGCCACCAGCAGAGGAAAGACTAGCGGGGGTGAAACCTACGAGCAGTACTTC. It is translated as CATSRGKTSGGETYEQYF.

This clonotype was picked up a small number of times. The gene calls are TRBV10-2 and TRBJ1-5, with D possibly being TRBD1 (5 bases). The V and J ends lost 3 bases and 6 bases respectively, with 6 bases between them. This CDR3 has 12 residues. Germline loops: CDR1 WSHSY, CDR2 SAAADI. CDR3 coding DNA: TGCGCCAGCAGTGATACAGGTCAGCCCCAGCATTTT. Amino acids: CASSDTGQPQHF.

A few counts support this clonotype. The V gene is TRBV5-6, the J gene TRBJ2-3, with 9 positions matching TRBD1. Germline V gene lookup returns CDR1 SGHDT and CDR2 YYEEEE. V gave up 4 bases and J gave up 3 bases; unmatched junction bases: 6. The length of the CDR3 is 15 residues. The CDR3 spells CASSGDRVGTDTQYF. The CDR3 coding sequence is TGTGCCAGCAGCGGGGACAGGGTCGGGACAGATACGCAGTATTTT.

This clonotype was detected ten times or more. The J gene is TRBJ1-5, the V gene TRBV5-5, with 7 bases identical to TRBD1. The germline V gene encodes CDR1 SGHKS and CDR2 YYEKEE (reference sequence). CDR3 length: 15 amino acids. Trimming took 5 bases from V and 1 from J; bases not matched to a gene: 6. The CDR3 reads CASRREGGSNQPQHF. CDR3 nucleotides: TGTGCCAGCAGAAGAGAAGGGGGCAGCAATCAGCCCCAGCATTTT.

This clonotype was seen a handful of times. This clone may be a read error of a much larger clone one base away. For the CDR3, the DNA is TGTGCCAGCAGTGAGACAGGGGGGCATCAGCCCCAGCATTTT. It yields the protein CASSETGGHQPQHF. The chain carries TRBV6-1 and TRBJ1-5, with 9 bases that match TRBD1. CDR3 length: 14 residues. J was trimmed by 5 bases and V by 3 bases; bases with no gene match: 2. The germline gives CDR1 MNHNS, CDR2 SASEGT.

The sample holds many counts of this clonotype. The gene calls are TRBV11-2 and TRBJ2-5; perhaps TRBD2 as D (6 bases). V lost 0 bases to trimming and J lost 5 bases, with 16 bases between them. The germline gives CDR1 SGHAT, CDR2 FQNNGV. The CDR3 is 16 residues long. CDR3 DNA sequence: TGTGCCAGCAGCTTAGATCTAACAGGTGGAGGGGAGACCCAGTACTTC. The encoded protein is CASSLDLTGGGETQYF.

The CDR3 bases are TGTGCCAGCAGCCAAAGGACAGGGGCAAGAAACAATGAGCAGTTCTTC. It encodes CASSQRTGARNNEQFF. This chain joins TRBV3-1 and TRBJ2-1; 9 nucleotides line up with TRBD1. The germline gives CDR1 LGHDT, CDR2 YNNKEL (reference sequence). The CDR3 runs to 16 residues. The ends lost 2 bases at V and 5 bases at J; junction bases unmatched: 7.